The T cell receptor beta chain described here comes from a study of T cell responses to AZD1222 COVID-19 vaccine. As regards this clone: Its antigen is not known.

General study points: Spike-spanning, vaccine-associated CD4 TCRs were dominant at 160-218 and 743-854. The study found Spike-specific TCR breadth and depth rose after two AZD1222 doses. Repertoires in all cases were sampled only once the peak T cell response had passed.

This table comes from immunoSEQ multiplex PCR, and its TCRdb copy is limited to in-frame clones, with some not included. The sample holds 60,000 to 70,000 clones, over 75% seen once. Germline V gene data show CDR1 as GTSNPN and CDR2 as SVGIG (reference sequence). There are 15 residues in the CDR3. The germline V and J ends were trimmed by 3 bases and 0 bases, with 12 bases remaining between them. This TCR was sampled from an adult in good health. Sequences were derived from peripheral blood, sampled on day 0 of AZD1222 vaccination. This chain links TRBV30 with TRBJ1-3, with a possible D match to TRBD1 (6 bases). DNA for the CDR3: TGTGCCTGGAGCCGAACAGGGAACTCTGGAAACACCATATATTTT. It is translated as CAWSRTGNSGNTIYF.